These T cell receptor beta chains were read from a single sample in a study of control samples from healthy donors and cancer patients. Sequencing was performed with immunoSEQ multiplex PCR; in TCRdb, only in-frame clones are kept and a portion is missing. This table has about 170,000 clones, about 94% appearing once. Input material: blood. All receptors come from a woman aged 60 to 75 in good health. CDR3s include the opening cysteine and the closing phenylalanine or tryptophan.

v_call,j_call,cdr3_aa
TRBV30,TRBJ2-2,CAWRFSGPGELFF
TRBV3-1/TRBV3-2,TRBJ2-3,CASSQNQGFDTQYF
TRBV30,TRBJ2-1,CAWSPRQGYHNEQFF
TRBV3-1/TRBV3-2,TRBJ2-5,CASSQEEETQYF
TRBV21-1,TRBJ2-2,CASSKTDRDTGELFF
TRBV6-6,TRBJ1-3,CASSRMALGGRKGNTIYF
TRBV13,TRBJ1-1,CASSSNLGTEAFF
TRBV9,TRBJ1-6,CASSVGQGYSPLHF
TRBV7-9,TRBJ2-2,CASSRAGANTGELFF
TRBV11-2,TRBJ1-6,CASSLLSSYNSPLHF
TRBV23-1,TRBJ1-6,CASSPSLSSVRYNSPLHF
TRBV2,TRBJ1-6,CASRGTPYNSPLHF
TRBV30,TRBJ2-1,CAWRAAGVQNEQFF
TRBV6-4,TRBJ1-2,CASRAGTGVYGYTF
TRBV6-5,TRBJ2-7,CASSYSFKGYEQYF
TRBV6-6,TRBJ1-1,CASSYPRDGTEAFF
TRBV2,TRBJ1-3,CASREDFGDTNAIYF
TRBV5-4,TRBJ1-3,CASSFGTGGNTIYF
TRBV7-3,TRBJ2-5,CASSPDRGSETQYF
TRBV7-9,TRBJ1-2,CASSIAGPLNYGYTF
TRBV5-6,TRBJ2-3,CASSLVRSAGGPDTQYF
TRBV21-1,TRBJ1-5,CASSKGGGNNQPQHF
TRBV12-3/TRBV12-4,TRBJ1-5,CASSQQGYQPQHF
TRBV2,TRBJ1-1,CASSPTSRVGTEAFF
TRBV6-2/TRBV6-3,TRBJ1-2,CASSYSIADRYYGYTF
TRBV2,TRBJ1-4,CASSDQQFPNEKLFF
TRBV6-4,TRBJ2-3,CASSASRGLIDTQYF
TRBV7-2,TRBJ2-7,CASSPISGGAAYEQYF
TRBV4-2,TRBJ2-3,CASSQGIAGATDTQYF
TRBV7-9,TRBJ2-3,CASSFRGGFTDTQYF
TRBV7-2,TRBJ1-2,CASSLARTGGYGYTF
TRBV3-1/TRBV3-2,TRBJ2-1,CASSHRTGTGHNEQFF
TRBV3-1/TRBV3-2,TRBJ2-2,CASSQETRGTGELFF
TRBV24-1,TRBJ1-1,CATPSGTGSATEAFF
TRBV7-8,TRBJ2-3,CASSRDWDSTHTQYF
TRBV19,TRBJ1-1,CASSIKQPREAFF
TRBV18,TRBJ1-2,CASSALDRSPYGYTF
TRBV19,TRBJ1-1,CASSGGQGPYTEAFF
TRBV6-6,TRBJ2-1,CASGGGNYNEQFF
TRBV5-6,TRBJ1-1,CASSLVPGQKNTEAFF
TRBV7-6,TRBJ2-1,CASSPRRGDGDEQFF
TRBV5-1,TRBJ2-7,CASSLDTGSAYEQYF
TRBV21-1,TRBJ1-6,CASSKSGRKRGSPLHF
TRBV10-3,TRBJ1-2,CAISEWEGKGYTF
TRBV7-9,TRBJ1-1,CASSKDSYTEAFF
TRBV11-2,TRBJ2-1,CASSSGGFWGNEQFF
TRBV14,TRBJ1-3,CASSSTQHVSGNTIYF
TRBV7-2,TRBJ1-1,CASSSSQGTEAFF
TRBV10-3,TRBJ1-2,CAISAGEGIPNYGYTF
TRBV12-3/TRBV12-4,TRBJ1-6,CASSFTGSPLHF
TRBV2,TRBJ2-1,CASREDHNEQFF
TRBV19,TRBJ1-6,CASSVLNHSPLHF
TRBV2,TRBJ1-1,CASRTGTGAAAFF
TRBV9,TRBJ1-6,CASSQGGPNSPLHF
TRBV7-2,TRBJ1-5,CASSLLGINQPQHF
TRBV15,TRBJ1-6,CATSRGGNGNSPLHF
TRBV27,TRBJ1-5,CASSPSDRLGQPRHF
TRBV2,TRBJ2-5,CASTQGLAGSETQYF
TRBV7-2,TRBJ1-5,CASSLARNNQPQHF